This TCR beta chain was captured by sequencing in a study of cytomegalovirus exposure and HLA in healthy donors. Study-wide findings and caveats: The analysis excluded some indistinguishable V segments, including TRBV6-2 and TRBV6-3. In a later analysis, specific HLA alleles were associated with some 16,000 TCR beta sequences at a 0.05 false discovery rate.

A word on this clone: The antigen is not known.

Each donor was healthy, and each was a bone marrow donor. This CDR3 has 15 amino acids. V was cut by 1 base and J by 4 bases, with 11 bases left in between. CDR1 and CDR2 (germline): MGHRA, YSYEKL. The primer mix had 60 Vbeta and 13 Jbeta primers. Libraries were prepared by immunoSEQ multiplex PCR; TCRdb keeps only in-frame clonotypes and omits some of them. The sample comprises 150,000 or so clones, approximately 80% of which are singletons, and 4.5% rests with the top ten. V and J are TRBV4-1 and TRBJ1-5, with D unresolved. The sequenced sample was PBMCs. The clonotype was recovered from a woman aged 50 to 60 in good health and CMV-seropositive. CDR3 sequence (DNA): TGCGCCAGCAGCCAAGTTCCCCAGTTAAATCAGCCCCAGCATTTT. Translation: CASSQVPQLNQPQHF.